The 9 T cell receptor beta chains in this list originate from one sample, sequenced in a study of blood T cell repertoires in COVID-19 (dated by TCRdb to 2020 to 2021). To prepare the library, the immunoSEQ multiplex PCR assay was applied. TCRdb carries this immuneACCESS record with in-frame sequences only. Its versions omit some clonotypes, under half of them owing to an unresolved V gene in the studies checked, with the rest unexplained. This sample has 75,000 to 85,000 clones in its table, and roughly 85% of those were observed once. Jointly, the top ten make up 9.5% to 13% of the sample. The source material was peripheral blood. Receptors originate from a man between 60 and 75 years old with COVID-19, enrolled during active disease.

CDR3: CASSQSLNEQFF. The CDR3 nucleotides are TGTGCCAGCAGCCAATCCCTCAATGAGCAGTTCTTC. J is TRBJ2-1 and V is TRBV3-1 (or the pseudogene TRBV3-2), with no clear D. The CDR3 totals 12 residues. Germline V gene sequence: CDR1 LGHDT, CDR2 YNNKEL (reference sequence). V was pared by 2 bases and J by 6 bases, with 5 bases between.

This sequence joins TRBV16 and TRBJ1-5; D unresolved. V was trimmed by 8 bases and J by 0 bases, leaving 20 bases between them. The CDR3 covers 17 residues. Germline-derived CDR1 and CDR2 are KGHSY and FQNENV. CDR3 nucleotide sequence: TGTGCCAGCGGAGGAAGCAGGCCGCTCGGTAGCAATCAGCCCCAGCATTTT. It is translated as CASGGSRPLGSNQPQHF.

The chain has TRBV28 and TRBJ2-5; TRBD2 might be the D (7 bases). This CDR3 is 13 amino acids long. V lost 6 bases, J lost 5 bases, and 13 bases lay in between. Germline V gene data show CDR1 as MDHEN and CDR2 as SYDVKM. CDR3 sequence: CASSLGGRETQYF. The CDR3 DNA reads TGTGCCAGCAGCCTCGGGGGGCGGGAGACCCAGTACTTC.

This clone has a handful of counts. The chain uses TRBV11-2 and TRBJ2-7, with 7 bases lining up with TRBD1. Germline V gives CDR1 SGHAT, CDR2 FQNNGV. This CDR3 spans 15 amino acids. J gave up 4 bases and V 1 base, and 7 bases lay outside the gene matches. The CDR3 sequence: CASSLGFGTDYEQYF. CDR3 sequence (DNA): TGTGCCAGCAGCTTAGGGTTCGGGACAGATTACGAGCAGTACTTC.

This clone was seen only once. The chain recombines TRBV28 with TRBJ2-1, with D perhaps matching TRBD2 (5 bases). This CDR3 has 12 amino acids. CDR1 is MDHEN, CDR2 SYDVKM, per germline. CDR3 in amino acids: CAFTSSRGEQFF. The CDR3 DNA sequence: TGTGCGTTCACTAGTAGTAGAGGTGAGCAGTTCTTC.

CDR3 in amino acids: CASSSSDRAYGYTF. The CDR3 DNA sequence: TGTGCCAGCAGTTCGTCGGACAGGGCTTATGGCTACACCTTC. This chain connects TRBV27 to TRBJ1-2; TRBD1 matches 8 bases. The V segment lost 4 bases and the J segment 5 bases; nucleotides outside the gene matches: 6. CDR3 length: 14 amino acids. Germline V CDR1 and CDR2: MNHEY, SMNVEV (reference sequence).

The chain combines TRBV9 with TRBJ1-5, with D uncertain. Germline loops: CDR1 SGDLS, CDR2 YYNGEE. The CDR3 covers 14 residues. Trimming left V 3 bases short and J 2 bases short, with 9 bases between. The CDR3 nucleotides are TGTGCCAGCAGCGGACTGGATGGCAATCAGCCCCAGCATTTT. Translation: CASSGLDGNQPQHF.

The V and J genes are TRBV19 and TRBJ1-1; D is perhaps TRBD1 (6 bases). Germline lookup yields CDR1 LNHDA and CDR2 SQIVND (reference sequence). V lost 4 bases and J 4 bases, leaving 13 bases between the germline ends. CDR3 length: 14 amino acids. The CDR3 sequence is CASSTSGQFTEAFF. The CDR3, as DNA: TGTGCCAGTAGTACTTCAGGACAGTTCACTGAAGCTTTCTTT.

This clone is a singleton in its sample. In DNA form, the CDR3 reads TGTGCCAGCAGCTTGGGACAGGGCACCCTACGTGAGCAGTTCTTC. Amino acids: CASSLGQGTLREQFF. The V and J genes are TRBV11-3 and TRBJ2-1; TRBD1 matches 9 bases. Germline CDR1 and CDR2: SGHNT and YENEEA. CDR3 length: 15 residues. The ends lost 3 bases at V and 9 bases at J; junction bases unmatched: 9. The full variable domain, completed using reference TRBV11-3 and TRBJ2-1, is EAGVVQSPRYKIIEKKQPVAFWCNPISGHNTLYWYLQNLGQGPELLIRYENEEAVDDSQLPKDRFSAERLKGVDSTLKIQPAELGDSAVYLCASSLGQGTLREQFFGPGTRLTVL.